Described below is a single T cell receptor (beta chain) sequence and its context. The antigen remains undetermined. The test was conducted at deep level. Profiling relied on immunoSEQ multiplex PCR, and the TCRdb table lists in-frame clones only, not all of them. The sample lists 800,000 to 1,200,000 clones; approximately 80% were seen once. The data stem from a study of shared clonotypes between healthy human individuals. Findings and limits, study-wide: Only blood was sampled, and tissue TCR repertoires likely differ from blood ones. It was observed that roughly 4.8% of naive CD4 clonotypes were shared across a few donors.

The CDR3 is 14 residues long. V was cut by 7 bases and J by 7 bases, with 19 bases left in between. Germline CDR1 reads MDHEN; CDR2 reads SYDVKM. The sequenced sample was memory CD4+ T cells from PBMCs. Subset reported: CD45RA-negative fraction. The chain is built from TRBV28 and TRBJ2-5; D possibly corresponds to TRBD1 (5 bases). This clonotype was sampled from a man between 18 and 29 years old in good health. Some clones in this sample may be carry-over from other donors' samples. The DNA for the CDR3 is TGTGCCAGCACCGAAGGGCGCAGGGAAGGGACCCAGTACTTC. Amino acids: CASTEGRREGTQYF.